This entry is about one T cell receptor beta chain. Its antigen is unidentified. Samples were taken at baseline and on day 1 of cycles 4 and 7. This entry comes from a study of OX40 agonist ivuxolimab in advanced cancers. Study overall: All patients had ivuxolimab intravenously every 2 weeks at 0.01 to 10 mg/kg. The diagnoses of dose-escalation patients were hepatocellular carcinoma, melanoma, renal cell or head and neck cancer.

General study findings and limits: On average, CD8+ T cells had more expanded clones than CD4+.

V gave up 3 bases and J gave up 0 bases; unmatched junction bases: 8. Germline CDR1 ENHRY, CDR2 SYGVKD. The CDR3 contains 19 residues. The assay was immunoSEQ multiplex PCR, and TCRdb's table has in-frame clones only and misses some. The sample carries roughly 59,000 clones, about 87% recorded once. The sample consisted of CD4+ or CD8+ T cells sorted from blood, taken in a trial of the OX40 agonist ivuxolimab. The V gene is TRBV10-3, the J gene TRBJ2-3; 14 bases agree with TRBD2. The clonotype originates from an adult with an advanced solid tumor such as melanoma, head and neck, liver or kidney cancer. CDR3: CAISDSIGTSGGSTDTQYF. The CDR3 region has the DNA TGTGCCATCAGTGATTCCATCGGGACTAGCGGGGGTAGCACAGATACGCAGTATTTT.